The T cell receptor (beta chain) described here comes from a study of tissue T cells after allogeneic stem cell transplantation. Overall study results and limits: Within patients, tissue anatomy strongly shaped TCR repertoire composition.

Germline CDR1 SNHLY, CDR2 FYNGKV (reference sequence). The CDR3 runs to 14 residues. After removal of 5 bases from V and 6 bases from J, the junction contained 8 bases not matched to a gene. This clone was seen a handful of times. The target antigen is unknown. The germline and genes are mouse ones. The read falls 1 residue short of the CDR3 end, and the missing part is taken from the germline J gene. TCRbeta CDR3 was sequenced at survey depth with template counts. The table came from immunoSEQ multiplex PCR; TCRdb's copy has only in-frame clones and leaves some out. The sample yields some 6,600 clones, about half seen once. The time point is: mouse harvest day 7 after allogeneic transplant. Each mouse received 10^7 T-cell-depleted marrow cells plus 10^6 splenic CD5+ T cells by tail vein. This mouse GVHD model was MHC-mismatched B6 to BALB/c, profiled day 7 or 14.

The rearrangement links TRBV3 to TRBJ2-7; 9 bases are shared with TRBD1. The TCR sequence derives from a female BALB/c mouse given C57BL/6 T cells with graft-versus-host disease after an allogeneic hematopoietic cell transplant. Sample: lymph node tissue. The CDR3 is CASSRGTGSLEQYF. The CDR3 DNA, read in part, is TGTGCCAGCAGCCGCGGGACAGGGTCCCTTGAACAGTAC.